The source of this T cell receptor beta chain is a study of identical twins. General study findings and limits: In monozygotic twins, models underestimated the sharing of out-of-frame TCR alpha.

This clonotype occurred once. Its antigen is unknown. TCRdb re-called the 5' RACE reads with MiXCR, one entry per CDR3 protein. The profile shows some 440,000 distinct CDR3 sequences, more than 20% of them singletons. Healthy Caucasians alone served as donors. The sample was also reused in another study, on T cells expressing NK-cell markers. That publication notes: Sequencing of TCR beta repertoires drew on sorted CD3+CD56+NKG2C+, CD3+CD56+NKG2C- and CD3+CD56-NKG2C+ T cells.

The sequence was collected from a woman aged 18-29 years in good health. Sequenced material: CD4+ T cells sorted from blood.

This chain's CDR3 is CSVRLYAYEQYF. CDR3 nucleotides: TGCAGCGTCCGATTATACGCCTACGAGCAGTACTTC. The chain is built from TRBV29-1 and TRBJ2-7; D uncertain. The V and J ends lost 6 bases and 2 bases respectively, with 11 bases between them. This CDR3 has 12 amino acids. Germline CDR1 and CDR2: SQVTM and ANQGSEA.